This T cell receptor beta chain emerged from a study of T cell responses to AZD1222 COVID-19 vaccine. This clone has only one observation. Profiled with immunoSEQ multiplex PCR; TCRdb holds only in-frame clones, not every one. The repertoire includes over 85,000 clones, around 84% of them detected once, and 14% sits in the top ten. Germline CDR1 reads KGHSH; CDR2 reads LQKENI. Trimming took off 3 bases at V and 3 bases at J, with 18 bases between the two ends. The CDR3 spans 16 residues. This receptor was obtained from an adult who received the AZD1222 COVID-19 vaccine. Sample: peripheral blood, taken 28 days after the second AZD1222 dose. The chain couples TRBV18 to TRBJ2-7, with D perhaps matching TRBD1 (5 bases). This CDR3 reads CASSPNHDQGSYEQYF. CDR3 sequence (DNA): TGTGCCAGCTCACCTAACCACGACCAGGGAAGCTACGAGCAGTACTTC.